This T cell receptor (beta chain) came from a study of Graves' ophthalmopathy and Graves' hyperthyroidism. This clonotype was seen ten or more times. Trimming left V 1 base short and J 5 bases short, with 11 bases between. The CDR3 totals 14 residues. TCR beta CDR3 regions were amplified from RNA transcripts. HTBI primers were employed in first-round RT-PCR, then a second-round multiplex PCR followed. TCRdb re-derived calls from the multiplex PCR reads in MiXCR, one entry per CDR3 protein. The table has roughly 420,000 distinct CDR3 sequences, around 20% seen once. The rearrangement uses TRBV12-3 or TRBV12-4 and TRBJ1-2, with D possibly matching TRBD1 (6 bases). This TCR was sampled from a woman aged 18-29 years with stable Graves' hyperthyroidism. Source material: peripheral blood. In nucleotides, the CDR3 is TGTGCCAGCAGTTTAGGCAGGGGAGGATATGGCTACACCTTC. It is translated as CASSLGRGGYGYTF.